This paragraph reports one T cell receptor beta chain. The data were taken from a study of blood T cell repertoires in COVID-19. Whole-study context: COVID-19 samples, acute and convalescent, were from the United States, Italy and Spain. The analysed material was cDNA or gDNA that came from T cells, B-cell-depleted T cells, or PBMCs.

Germline assignment: CDR1 SGHRS and CDR2 YFSETQ. There are 15 residues in the CDR3. V was clipped by 0 bases and J by 2 bases, with 8 bases between them. In the original workflow: Reference gene primer amplification yielded estimated nucleated cell counts. The repertoire was sequenced with immunoSEQ multiplex PCR; TCRdb's copy has only in-frame clones and lacks some. V and J calls and clone size are those listed in that table; D and trimming were worked out from the DNA. This repertoire shows 280,000 or so clones, about 91% found once; its top ten account for 5.5% to 8.5%. Sequenced material: peripheral blood. The J gene is TRBJ2-2, the V gene TRBV5-1; possibly TRBD1 for D (5 bases). The TCR sequence derives from a woman between 25 and 40 years old who had recovered from COVID-19. The CDR3 DNA is TGCGCCAGCAGCTTGGCCCAGGGTAACACCGGGGAGCTGTTTTTT. Translated: CASSLAQGNTGELFF.